Listed here are 27 T cell receptor beta chains from one sample, sequenced in a study of cytomegalovirus exposure and HLA in healthy donors. PCR was performed using 60 Vbeta and 13 Jbeta primers. Profiled with immunoSEQ multiplex PCR; TCRdb holds only in-frame clones, not every one. The data show about 240,000 clones, about 86% seen once. The specimen was PBMCs. These receptors were obtained from a woman in her sixties or seventies in good health and CMV-seropositive.

The chain has TRBV2 and TRBJ1-5; D gene uncertain. The CDR3 has 14 amino acids. Germline V CDR1 and CDR2: SNHLY, FYNNEI. Deletions cut 5 bases from V and 7 bases from J, with 15 bases between. The CDR3 protein is CASSSDTTVQPQHF. The CDR3 DNA reads TGTGCCAGCAGTTCTGACACCACGGTACAGCCCCAGCATTTT.

This chain uses TRBV5-1 with TRBJ2-3, with 7 bases that match TRBD1. Germline assignment: CDR1 SGHRS and CDR2 YFSETQ. The junction had 13 bases not matched to a gene; V was cut back by 6 bases and J by 6 bases. The CDR3 is made up of 15 amino acids. Here the CDR3 DNA reads TGCGCCAGCAAGGAGTCCGGCGTACAGGGGGATACGCAGTATTTT. It yields the protein CASKESGVQGDTQYF.

The chain recombines TRBV30 with TRBJ1-1, with a tentative D call TRBD1 (6 bases). Trimming pared 0 bases from V and 5 bases from J, leaving 10 bases between. Germline CDR1 is GTSNPN and CDR2 is SVGIG (reference sequence). The length of the CDR3 is 13 residues. The CDR3, as DNA: TGTGCCTGGAGTGTGGGGGGGCGGACTGAAGCTTTCTTT. It encodes CAWSVGGRTEAFF.

The rearrangement uses TRBV7-9 and TRBJ2-1; 8 nucleotides line up with TRBD1. This CDR3 contains 16 residues. Unmatched junction bases numbered 7, after V lost 6 bases and J lost 0 bases. CDR1 is SEHNR, CDR2 FQNEAQ, per germline (reference sequence). The CDR3 coding sequence is TGTGCCAGCAGGACGTGGACAGGGAGCTCCTACAATGAGCAGTTCTTC. This sequence encodes CASRTWTGSSYNEQFF.

V usage is TRBV5-1 and J usage is TRBJ1-2; 7 nucleotides match TRBD1. The CDR3 is made up of 15 amino acids. With V trimmed by 0 bases and J by 3 bases, 5 bases remained unmatched. Germline lookup yields CDR1 SGHRS and CDR2 YFSETQ. The CDR3 DNA reads TGCGCCAGCAGCTTGGGACAGGGAACGGACTATGGCTACACCTTC. It encodes CASSLGQGTDYGYTF.

This chain connects TRBV19 to TRBJ2-1; 7 bases are shared with TRBD1. V was pared by 7 bases and J by 3 bases, with 9 bases of the junction left unmatched. Germline lookup yields CDR1 LNHDA and CDR2 SQIVND (reference sequence). The CDR3 spans 15 residues. In DNA, the CDR3 is TGTGCCAGTAAGTCAGGGACAGAGGTCTACAATGAGCAGTTCTTC. Protein: CASKSGTEVYNEQFF. Full variable domain (outside the CDR3, taken from reference TRBV19 and TRBJ2-1): DGGITQSPKYLFRKEGQNVTLSCEQNLNHDAMYWYRQDPGQGLRLIYYSQIVNDFQKGDIAEGYSVSREKKESFPLTVTSAQKNPTAFYLCASKSGTEVYNEQFFGPGTRLTVL.

This clone occurred a few times. The chain links TRBV15 to TRBJ2-3, with D possibly matching TRBD1 (6 bases). The V gene's germline CDR1 is LNHNV and CDR2 YYDKDF (reference sequence). This CDR3 spans 14 amino acids. Trimming left V 4 bases short and J 3 bases short, with 11 bases between. The CDR3, as DNA: TGTGCCACCAGCAATCAGGGGTGGACAGATACGCAGTATTTT. Its translation is CATSNQGWTDTQYF.

In its sample, this clone was seen once. The genes are TRBV10-3 and TRBJ2-3; TRBD2 matches at 9 bases. The CDR3 runs 12 residues. V dropped 11 bases and J dropped 4; count of bases not matched to a gene: 4. Germline loops: CDR1 ENHRY, CDR2 SYGVKD. CDR3 protein: CAVAGVADTQYF. The CDR3 DNA is TGTGCCGTAGCGGGAGTAGCAGATACGCAGTATTTT.

V usage is TRBV5-1 and J usage is TRBJ2-5; maybe TRBD2 (6 bases). Trimming stripped 0 bases from V and 6 bases from J, with 12 bases between. The length of the CDR3 is 14 residues. Germline V gene sequence: CDR1 SGHRS, CDR2 YFSETQ. The CDR3 protein is CASSLAPGRKTQYF. In DNA, the CDR3 is TGCGCCAGCAGCTTGGCACCTGGGAGGAAGACCCAGTACTTC.

This sequence joins TRBV28 and TRBJ1-2; a weak D match, TRBD1 (5 bases). Trimming cost V 1 base and J 6 bases, with 12 bases left between them. This CDR3 is built from 14 residues. Germline V gene data show CDR1 as MDHEN and CDR2 as SYDVKM. The CDR3: CASSLSSRAHGYTF. The CDR3 DNA reads as TGTGCCAGCAGTTTATCCTCCAGGGCACATGGCTACACCTTC.

This chain uses TRBV28 with TRBJ2-7; no reliable D call. Germline CDR1 is MDHEN and CDR2 is SYDVKM. The CDR3 sequence is 11 residues long. The V end was cut by 2 bases, the J end by 3 bases, with 2 bases between. CDR3 amino acids: CASSLLYEQYF. CDR3 bases: TGTGCCAGCAGTTTACTCTACGAGCAGTACTTC.

The chain couples TRBV5-1 to TRBJ2-7; TRBD1 matches 8 bases. The CDR3 is 16 residues long. Per germline, CDR1 SGHRS and CDR2 YFSETQ. V lost 3 bases, J lost 5 bases, and 13 bases stayed unmatched. CDR3 amino acids: CASSSGDRSLIHEQYF. CDR3 DNA: TGCGCCAGCAGCTCCGGGGACAGGTCGTTGATCCACGAGCAGTACTTC.

The V and J genes are TRBV10-3 and TRBJ2-3; D is unresolved. V dropped 6 bases and J dropped 4 bases, with 8 bases sitting between them. Germline CDR1 and CDR2: ENHRY and SYGVKD. The CDR3 totals 12 residues. The CDR3 loop is CAISSSADTQYF. Written as DNA, the CDR3 is TGTGCCATCAGCTCTAGTGCAGATACGCAGTATTTT.

The chain carries TRBV6-1 and TRBJ2-7, with TRBD2 matching over 8 bases. The germline CDR1 and CDR2 sequences are MNHNS and SASEGT. CDR3 length equals 15 residues. Losses at the gene ends were 4 bases for V and 1 base for J; bases not matched to a gene: 6. DNA of the CDR3: TGTGCCAGCAGTGGAGTAGCGGGGAGTTCCTACGAGCAGTACTTC. This sequence encodes CASSGVAGSSYEQYF.

This chain links TRBV9 with TRBJ2-1; 15 bases align to TRBD2. V shed 4 bases, J shed 0 bases, and the junction held 11 bases outside the gene matches. The germline V gene encodes CDR1 SGDLS and CDR2 YYNGEE. This CDR3 is built from 20 residues. In nucleotides, the CDR3 is TGTGCCAGCAGCCCCTGGACTAGCGGGAGGGCCCAAGGCTCCTACAATGAGCAGTTCTTC. Residues: CASSPWTSGRAQGSYNEQFF.

The chain carries TRBV27 and TRBJ2-7, with 8 bases that match TRBD2. J gave up 1 base and V 0 bases, and 8 bases lay outside the gene matches. The CDR3 has 17 residues. The germline V gene encodes CDR1 MNHEY and CDR2 SMNVEV (reference sequence). The CDR3 DNA follows: TGTGCCAGCAGTTTATCGAAAAGCGGGAGATCATCCTACGAGCAGTACTTC. Encoded protein: CASSLSKSGRSSYEQYF.

The gene calls are TRBV18 and TRBJ2-7; 7 nucleotides agree with TRBD1. Germline V gives CDR1 KGHSH, CDR2 LQKENI. Unmatched junction bases numbered 5, after V lost 4 bases and J lost 2 bases. The CDR3 loop spans 14 amino acids. The CDR3 protein is CASSQGAQTYEQYF. In DNA, the CDR3 is TGTGCCAGCTCACAGGGGGCGCAAACCTACGAGCAGTACTTC.

This sequence joins TRBV28 and TRBJ2-1; D is uncertain. Germline CDR1 and CDR2: MDHEN and SYDVKM. This CDR3 comprises 11 residues. The V end lost 8 bases, the J end lost 8 bases, and 10 bases lay between the germline ends. The CDR3 sequence: CASARLYEQFF. CDR3 sequence (DNA): TGTGCCAGCGCTAGGTTATATGAGCAGTTCTTC.

The chain has TRBV14 and TRBJ2-2, with 14 bases lining up with TRBD2. The germline gives CDR1 SGHDN, CDR2 FVKESK. Trimming took 0 bases from V and 5 from J; bases not matched to a gene: 8. The CDR3 is made up of 19 amino acids. In nucleotides, the CDR3 is TGTGCCAGCAGCCAAGAAAGTCTGGGACTAGCGGGAGATACCGGGGAGCTGTTTTTT. It is translated as CASSQESLGLAGDTGELFF. The variable domain in full, with the rest retrieved from reference TRBV14 and TRBJ2-2, is EAGVTQFPSHSVIEKGQTVTLRCDPISGHDNLYWYRRVMGKEIKFLLHFVKESKQDESGMPNNRFLAERTGGTYSTLKVQPAELEDSGVYFCASSQESLGLAGDTGELFFGEGSRLTVL.

This chain joins TRBV6-1 and TRBJ1-1; D gene unclear. Trimming cost V 4 bases and J 7 bases, with 10 bases left between them. The V gene's germline CDR1 is MNHNS and CDR2 SASEGT. The CDR3 spans 12 residues. CDR3 loop: CASSGGALEAFF. Written as DNA, the CDR3 is TGTGCCAGCAGTGGAGGAGCCCTTGAAGCTTTCTTT.

The chain couples TRBV27 to TRBJ2-1, with TRBD2 identical over 10 bases. J lost 7 bases, V lost 2 bases, and 8 bases had no gene match. The CDR3 spans 16 residues. The germline gives CDR1 MNHEY, CDR2 SMNVEV (reference sequence). The CDR3 DNA reads TGTGCCAGCAGTTTAATGTTACTAGCGGGAATGAATGAGCAGTTCTTC. Protein sequence: CASSLMLLAGMNEQFF.

J is TRBJ2-7 and V is TRBV6-5; D is perhaps TRBD1 (7 bases). Germline lookup yields CDR1 MNHEY and CDR2 SVGAGI. The CDR3 has 15 residues. With 2 bases removed from V and 2 bases from J, the gap between germline ends came to 13 bases. The CDR3 reads CASSYLRGETYEQYF. The DNA of the CDR3 is TGTGCCAGCAGTTACCTCAGGGGGGAAACCTACGAGCAGTACTTC.

This sequence joins TRBV2 and TRBJ2-7; 10 bases are a match to TRBD1. This CDR3 has 14 residues. From germline, CDR1 is SNHLY and CDR2 FYNNEI. V was pared by 6 bases and J by 2 bases, with 4 bases of the junction left unmatched. The CDR3, as DNA: TGTGCCAGCAGCCACGGGACAGGGGCCTACGAGCAGTACTTC. Protein sequence: CASSHGTGAYEQYF.

J is TRBJ2-7 and V is TRBV5-1; D possibly corresponds to TRBD1 (5 bases). The germline gives CDR1 SGHRS, CDR2 YFSETQ. There are 14 residues in the CDR3. The V and J ends lost 0 bases and 2 bases respectively, with 9 bases between them. In nucleotides, the CDR3 is TGCGCCAGCAGCTTGGGAACCAGGGCCTACGAGCAGTACTTC. Its translation is CASSLGTRAYEQYF.

This chain links TRBV11-2 with TRBJ2-7; D call uncertain. V was pared by 1 base and J by 2 bases, with 6 bases between. Per germline, CDR1 SGHAT and CDR2 FQNNGV. This CDR3 has 13 amino acids. CDR3 bases: TGTGCCAGCAGCTTAGGGGCAGCCTACGAGCAGTACTTC. Encoded protein: CASSLGAAYEQYF.

This chain uses TRBV10-1 with TRBJ2-1, with TRBD1 matching 7 bases. Germline-derived CDR1 and CDR2 are WNHNN and SYGVQD (reference sequence). J gave up 8 bases and V 4 bases, and 17 bases lay outside the gene matches. The CDR3 is 17 residues long. The CDR3 region is CASSVFPDRVSFDEQFF. In DNA, the CDR3 is TGCGCCAGCAGTGTATTTCCCGACAGGGTAAGCTTCGATGAGCAGTTCTTC.

This chain uses TRBV19 with TRBJ2-1; 7 bases align to TRBD2. Trimming removed 5 bases from V and 2 bases from J; junction bases left unmatched: 6. This CDR3 region has 15 residues. Germline loops: CDR1 LNHDA, CDR2 SQIVND (reference sequence). The CDR3 sequence is CASSLKAGTYNEQFF. The CDR3 nucleotides are TGTGCCAGTAGTTTAAAAGCGGGAACCTACAATGAGCAGTTCTTC.